Below, 3 T cell receptor beta chains from the same sample are listed, as sequenced in a study of a mutant IDH1 vaccine in newly diagnosed glioma. Time point specified: week 5, during vaccination. Doses comprised 300 ug of mutant IDH1 20-mer peptide each, plus topical imiquimod. Their antigens remain unidentified. Clones were sequenced by immunoSEQ multiplex PCR, and TCRdb holds only the in-frame ones, with some missing. The repertoire holds approximately 25,000 clones, about 77% seen once, with over 8.5% in the top ten. Sequencing was performed on PBMCs, taken from a glioma patient whose treatment included an IDH1 peptide vaccine. The receptors originated from a man aged 35-49 years with glioma.

This clone appeared once. The chain employs TRBV27 and TRBJ1-1, with no clear D. V lost 3 bases, J lost 0 bases, and 17 bases lay in between. Per germline, CDR1 MNHEY and CDR2 SMNVEV (reference sequence). The CDR3 is 17 residues long. CDR3 bases: TGTGCCAGCAGTTTTATCCCTCCTACAGAGATGAACACTGAAGCTTTCTTT. This gives the protein CASSFIPPTEMNTEAFF.

The chain has TRBV5-1 and TRBJ2-7; D is undetermined. Deletions cut 0 bases from V and 5 bases from J, with 6 bases between. This CDR3 is 12 amino acids long. Germline values: CDR1 SGHRS, CDR2 YFSETQ. Here the CDR3 reads CASSLALNEQYF. CDR3 sequence (DNA): TGCGCCAGCAGCTTGGCCCTAAACGAGCAGTACTTC.

This clone was seen more than once but under ten times. V gene TRBV25-1 combines with J gene TRBJ1-2; unclear D gene. CDR1 is MGHDK and CDR2 is SYGVNS in the germline V gene. The CDR3 is 13 residues long. V lost 7 bases, J lost 2 bases, and 11 bases lay in between. Here the CDR3 DNA reads TGTGCCAGCACGAGTAACTCGAACTATGGCTACACCTTC. Translating gives CASTSNSNYGYTF.